The 8 T cell receptor beta chains given below trace back to one sample, sequenced in a study of identical twins. TCRdb reprocessed the 5' RACE reads with MiXCR, giving one entry per CDR3 protein. The data show around 680,000 distinct CDR3 sequences, with over 8.5% seen just once and about 0.98% held by the top ten. These data were also reused for a study on yellow fever vaccine responses in identical twins.

The source material was PBMCs. These receptor sequences come from a woman aged 18-29 years in good health.

This clonotype has a count of ten or more. The CDR3 here is CSASGLNYGYTF. The CDR3 DNA is TGCAGTGCATCGGGCCTTAACTATGGCTACACCTTC. The chain is built from TRBV20-1 and TRBJ1-2; no definite D call. From germline, CDR1 is DFQATT and CDR2 SNEGSKA (reference sequence). The CDR3 has 12 amino acids. V was trimmed by 6 bases and J by 1 base, leaving 9 bases between them.

This clonotype was seen only a few times. The chain links TRBV21-1 to TRBJ2-7; whether TRBD1, the table's D call, matches the DNA was not checked. TRBV21-1 is a recognized pseudogene. The CDR3 is 16 amino acids. CDR3 residues: CASSKLRTGEPYEQYF. The DNA of the CDR3 is TGTGCCAGCAGCAAACTTAGGACAGGGGAGCCCTACGAGCAGTACTTC.

This clonotype was detected a few times. CDR3 in DNA: TGTGCCAGCAGTTCTAACCAATGGACAGGGTTGAACAATGAGCAGTTCTTC. Amino acids: CASSSNQWTGLNNEQFF. The chain joins TRBV28 to TRBJ2-1, with 8 bases that match TRBD1. This CDR3 is built from 17 residues. The J segment lost 5 bases and the V segment lost 4 bases, leaving 13 bases of the junction unmatched. Per germline, CDR1 MDHEN and CDR2 SYDVKM.

The V and J genes are TRBV5-1 and TRBJ2-7, with a possible D match to TRBD1 (8 bases). Trimming shortened V by 5 bases and J by 3 bases, and 18 bases separated the two germline ends. There are 15 residues in the CDR3. The V gene's germline CDR1 is SGHRS and CDR2 YFSETQ. Here the CDR3 DNA reads TGCGCCAGCAGAAGCGGGACAGGAGAGGGCTACGAGCAGTACTTC. It encodes CASRSGTGEGYEQYF.

This clonotype was observed a few times. The V and J genes are TRBV10-1 and TRBJ2-5; D might be TRBD1 (5 bases). The V end lost 2 bases, the J end lost 2 bases, and 6 bases lay between the germline ends. The CDR3 totals 13 residues. Germline CDR1 and CDR2: WNHNN and SYGVQD (reference sequence). CDR3 region: CASSETGQETQYF. The CDR3 nucleotides read TGCGCCAGCAGTGAGACAGGTCAAGAGACCCAGTACTTC.

This clonotype was seen more than once but under ten times. This chain joins TRBV7-9 and TRBJ2-7; unclear D gene. The V end lost 1 base, the J end lost 4 bases, and 11 bases lay between the germline ends. The V gene's germline CDR1 is SEHNR and CDR2 FQNEAQ (reference sequence). The length of the CDR3 is 14 residues. CDR3 bases: TGTGCCAGCAGCTTAGGGAGTATTCCTTACGAGCAGTACTTC. It translates to CASSLGSIPYEQYF.

V and J are TRBV4-3 and TRBJ2-7; D is undetermined. The CDR3 is made up of 15 amino acids. Germline V gene data show CDR1 as LGHNA and CDR2 as YSLEER. V was cut by 0 bases and J by 2 bases, with 11 bases left in between. CDR3 loop: CASSQEDGGTYEQYF. CDR3 nucleotide sequence: TGCGCCAGCAGCCAAGAGGATGGCGGTACCTACGAGCAGTACTTC.

The table lists this clonotype with many counts. The chain employs TRBV20-1 and TRBJ2-7; D gene ambiguous. CDR3 length: 13 residues. Trimming removed 3 bases from V and 5 bases from J, with 14 bases in between. Germline V gives CDR1 DFQATT, CDR2 SNEGSKA (reference sequence). The CDR3 loop is CSARGFAFHEQYF. The CDR3 coding sequence is TGCAGTGCTAGGGGATTTGCGTTCCACGAGCAGTACTTC.